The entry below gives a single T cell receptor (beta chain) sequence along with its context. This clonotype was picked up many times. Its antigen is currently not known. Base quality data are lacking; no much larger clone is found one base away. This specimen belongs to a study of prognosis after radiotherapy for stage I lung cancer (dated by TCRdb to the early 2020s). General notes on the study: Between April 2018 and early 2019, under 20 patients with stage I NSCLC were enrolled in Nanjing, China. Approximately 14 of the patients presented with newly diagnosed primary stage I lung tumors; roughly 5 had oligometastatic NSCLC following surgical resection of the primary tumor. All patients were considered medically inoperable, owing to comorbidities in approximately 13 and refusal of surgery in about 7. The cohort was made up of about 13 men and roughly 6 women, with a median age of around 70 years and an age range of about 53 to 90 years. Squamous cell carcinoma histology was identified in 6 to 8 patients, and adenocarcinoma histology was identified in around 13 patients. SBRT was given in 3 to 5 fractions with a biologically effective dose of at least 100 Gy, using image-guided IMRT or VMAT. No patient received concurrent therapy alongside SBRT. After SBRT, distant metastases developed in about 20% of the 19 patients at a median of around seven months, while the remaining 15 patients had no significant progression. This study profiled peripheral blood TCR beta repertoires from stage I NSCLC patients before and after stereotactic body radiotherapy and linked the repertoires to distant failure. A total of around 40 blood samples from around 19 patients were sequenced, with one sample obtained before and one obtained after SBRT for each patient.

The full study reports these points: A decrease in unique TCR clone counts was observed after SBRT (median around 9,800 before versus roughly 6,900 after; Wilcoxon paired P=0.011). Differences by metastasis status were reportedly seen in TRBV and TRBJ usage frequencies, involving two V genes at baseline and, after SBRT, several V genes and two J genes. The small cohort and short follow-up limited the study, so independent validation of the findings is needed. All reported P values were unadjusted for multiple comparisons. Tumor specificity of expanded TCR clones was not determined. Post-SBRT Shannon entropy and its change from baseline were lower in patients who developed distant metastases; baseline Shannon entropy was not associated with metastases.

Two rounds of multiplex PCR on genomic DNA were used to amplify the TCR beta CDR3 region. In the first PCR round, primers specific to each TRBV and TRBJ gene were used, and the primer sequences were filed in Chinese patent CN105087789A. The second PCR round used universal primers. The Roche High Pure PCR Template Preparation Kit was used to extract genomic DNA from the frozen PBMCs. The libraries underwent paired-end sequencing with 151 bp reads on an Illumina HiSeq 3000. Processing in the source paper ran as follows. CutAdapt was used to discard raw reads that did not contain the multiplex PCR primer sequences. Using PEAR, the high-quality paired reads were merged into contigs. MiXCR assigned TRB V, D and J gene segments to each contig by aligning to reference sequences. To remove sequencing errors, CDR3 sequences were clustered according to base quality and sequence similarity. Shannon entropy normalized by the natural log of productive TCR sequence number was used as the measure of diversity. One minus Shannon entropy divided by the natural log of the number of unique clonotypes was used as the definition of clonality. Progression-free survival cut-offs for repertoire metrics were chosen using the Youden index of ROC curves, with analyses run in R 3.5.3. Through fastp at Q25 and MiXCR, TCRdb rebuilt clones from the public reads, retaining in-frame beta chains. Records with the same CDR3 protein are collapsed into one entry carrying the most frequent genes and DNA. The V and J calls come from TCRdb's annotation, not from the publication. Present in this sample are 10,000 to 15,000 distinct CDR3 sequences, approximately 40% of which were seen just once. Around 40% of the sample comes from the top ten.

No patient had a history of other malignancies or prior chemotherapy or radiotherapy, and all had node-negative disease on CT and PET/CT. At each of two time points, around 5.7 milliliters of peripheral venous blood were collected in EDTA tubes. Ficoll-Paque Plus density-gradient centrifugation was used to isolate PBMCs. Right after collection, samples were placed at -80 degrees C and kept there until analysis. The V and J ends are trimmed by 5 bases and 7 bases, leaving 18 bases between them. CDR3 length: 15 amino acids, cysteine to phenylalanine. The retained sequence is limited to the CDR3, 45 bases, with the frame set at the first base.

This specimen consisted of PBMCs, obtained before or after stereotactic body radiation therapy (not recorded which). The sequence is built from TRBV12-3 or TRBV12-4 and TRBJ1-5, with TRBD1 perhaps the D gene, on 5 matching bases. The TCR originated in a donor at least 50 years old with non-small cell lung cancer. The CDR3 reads CASSQRGIGYQPQHF. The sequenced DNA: TGTGCCAGCAGTCAGAGGGGCATCGGATACCAGCCCCAGCATTTT.